The source of this T cell receptor (beta chain) is a study of response to subunit inactivated influenza vaccine. MiXCR, applied by TCRdb to the RT-PCR reads, yields one record per CDR3 protein. The sample includes around 580,000 distinct CDR3 sequences, around 13% seen only once; the top ten take 8.5% to 14%. V lost 5 bases and J lost 3; bases outside the gene matches: 8. Germline V lookup: CDR1 MNHNS, CDR2 SASEGT. This CDR3 region has 17 residues. The chain is built from TRBV6-1 and TRBJ2-3; 13 positions match TRBD2. This sequence was found in a man aged 45 to 65 who received an inactivated influenza vaccine. The specimen comprised PBMCs from blood, sampled about 13 days after vaccination. The CDR3 DNA reads TGTGCCAGCAGTCAGTACCCGGGACTAGCGGGGACAGATACGCAGTATTTT. This encodes CASSQYPGLAGTDTQYF.